The T cell receptor (beta chain) under discussion was sequenced for a study of T cells in Graves' hyperthyroidism and ophthalmopathy. Each diagnosis was grounded in clinical symptoms, serum thyroxine and TRAb, thyroid ultrasound, and orbital computed tomography. Amplification of TCR beta CDR3 regions was performed using RNA transcripts as template. When the TCR CDR3 underwent first-round RT-PCR, the HTBI primer set was used. In TCRdb, the multiplex PCR reads were re-called with MiXCR into one record per CDR3 protein. This table has 550,000 to 600,000 distinct CDR3 sequences, 13% to 15% appearing once. The CDR3 totals 18 residues. V lost 5 bases to trimming and J lost 1 base; unmatched junction nucleotides: 13. CDR1 and CDR2 from the germline V gene are SEHNR and FQNEAQ (reference sequence). This clonotype was seen at least ten times.

The V and J genes are TRBV7-9 and TRBJ2-7; 11 bases are shared with TRBD2. The sequenced sample consisted of blood. The TCR was taken from a woman between 18 and 29 years old with Graves' ophthalmopathy. For the CDR3, the DNA is TGTGCCAGCAGCATTCCAACTAGCGGGAGAGGGGGGTCCTACGAGCAGTACTTC. Protein product: CASSIPTSGRGGSYEQYF.